Listed here is a single T cell receptor (beta chain). Sequencing used immunoSEQ multiplex PCR; TCRdb keeps in-frame clones, though not all of them. The sample lists about 92,000 clones, around 92% occurring once. This CDR3 spans 19 amino acids. Germline CDR1 and CDR2: LGHNT and FRNRAP. J gave up 7 bases and V 0 bases, and 20 bases lay outside the gene matches. This record belongs to a study of T cell changes during pregnancy in multiple sclerosis. The clonotype comes from a female donor with multiple sclerosis, enrolled in a pregnancy study. The J gene is TRBJ1-2, the V gene TRBV12-5; TRBD1 agrees at 7 bases. Sequencing used peripheral blood, obtained in the first trimester of pregnancy. The CDR3 DNA reads TGTGCTAGTGGTTTGGTATCGCGGGACAGACTCAAGGTGGCGGGTGGCTACACCTTC. It translates to CASGLVSRDRLKVAGGYTF.